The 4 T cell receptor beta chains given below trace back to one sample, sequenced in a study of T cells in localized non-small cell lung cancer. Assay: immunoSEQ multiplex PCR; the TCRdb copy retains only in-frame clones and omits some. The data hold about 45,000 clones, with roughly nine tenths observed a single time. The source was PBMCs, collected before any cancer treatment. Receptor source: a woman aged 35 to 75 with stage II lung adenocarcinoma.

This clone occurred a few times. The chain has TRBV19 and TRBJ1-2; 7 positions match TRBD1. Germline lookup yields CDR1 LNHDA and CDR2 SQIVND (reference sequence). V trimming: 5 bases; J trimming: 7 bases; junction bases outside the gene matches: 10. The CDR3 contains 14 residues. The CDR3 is CASSQTGLVAGYTF. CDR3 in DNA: TGTGCCAGTAGTCAGACAGGGTTGGTTGCTGGCTACACCTTC.

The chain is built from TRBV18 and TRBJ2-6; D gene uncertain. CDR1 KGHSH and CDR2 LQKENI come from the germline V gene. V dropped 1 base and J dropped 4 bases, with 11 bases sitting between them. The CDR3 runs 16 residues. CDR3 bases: TGTGCCAGCTCACCACAAGTTTCGCGAGGGGCCAACGTCCTGACTTTC. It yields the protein CASSPQVSRGANVLTF.

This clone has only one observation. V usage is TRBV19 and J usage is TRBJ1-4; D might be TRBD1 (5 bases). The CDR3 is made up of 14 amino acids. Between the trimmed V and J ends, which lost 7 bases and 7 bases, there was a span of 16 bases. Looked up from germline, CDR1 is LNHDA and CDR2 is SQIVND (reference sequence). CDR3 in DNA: TGTGCCAGTACTGAGGGGCAGGGTGGTGAAAAACTGTTTTTT. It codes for CASTEGQGGEKLFF.

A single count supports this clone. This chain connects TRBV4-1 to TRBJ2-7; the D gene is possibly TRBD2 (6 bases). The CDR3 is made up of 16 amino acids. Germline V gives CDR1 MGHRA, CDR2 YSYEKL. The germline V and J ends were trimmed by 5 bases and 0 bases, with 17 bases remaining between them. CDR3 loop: CASSNTGLSSSYEQYF. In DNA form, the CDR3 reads TGCGCCAGCAGCAATACGGGACTTTCTAGCTCCTACGAGCAGTACTTC.